What follows is one T cell receptor (beta chain) and its context. Germline loops: CDR1 SGHKS, CDR2 YYEKEE (reference sequence). V gave up 1 base and J gave up 6 bases, with 7 bases separating them. The length of the CDR3 is 13 residues. TCRdb's table, derived via immunoSEQ multiplex PCR, lists solely in-frame clones and lacks some. The table includes roughly 86,000 clones, 75% to 85% detected once. Through week 26, nivolumab 3 mg/kg IV was given weeks 1, 4, 7, 10, then biweekly. This sample stems from a study of ipilimumab plus nivolumab after autologous stem cell transplantation. Overall study: The DLBCL group included primary refractory and relapsed cases.

The V call is TRBV5-5, the J call TRBJ2-2; possibly TRBD2 for D (6 bases). The sequenced sample was PBMCs, obtained in a trial of ipilimumab plus nivolumab as post-transplant consolidation. This sequence originates from a male donor with diffuse large B-cell lymphoma. The CDR3 nucleotides are TGTGCCAGCAGCTTGTTAGCGGCCGGGGAGCTGTTTTTT. This gives the protein CASSLLAAGELFF.